The 19 T cell receptor beta chains presented below share a single source sample, sequenced in a study of post-analysis software for immune sequencing data. Each TCR beta cDNA library carried unique molecular identifiers. TCRdb re-called the PCR reads through MiXCR, storing one row per CDR3 protein. The table includes 350,000 to 500,000 distinct CDR3 sequences, approximately 38% detected once. Whole-study findings and limits: Roughly 5 TRBV segments, TRBV5-6, TRBV5-1 and TRBV20-1 among them, were found more frequent in patients than controls.

Their antigen targets remain unknown. Sequencing input: blood. These receptors originate from a girl aged 2-10 years with multiple sclerosis.

The V and J genes are TRBV15 and TRBJ2-1; 8 bases are shared with TRBD2. Looked up from germline, CDR1 is LNHNV and CDR2 is YYDKDF (reference sequence). The V segment lost 0 bases and the J segment 7 bases; nucleotides outside the gene matches: 8. This CDR3 is built from 16 residues. The CDR3: CATSRDPGGVWNEQFF. CDR3 DNA sequence: TGTGCCACCAGCAGAGATCCGGGGGGGGTTTGGAATGAGCAGTTCTTC.

The J gene is TRBJ1-6, the V gene TRBV7-3; D not certain. The CDR3 has 14 amino acids. The ends were cut back, 4 bases at V and 4 bases at J, with 8 bases in the middle. CDR1 and CDR2 from the germline V gene are SGHTA and FQGTGA. CDR3 DNA sequence: TGTGCCAGCAGCTCGACGGTTTATAATTCACCCCTCCACTTT. This sequence encodes CASSSTVYNSPLHF.

This rearrangement joins TRBV5-1 to TRBJ2-5, with a tentative D call TRBD1 (6 bases). The CDR3 totals 13 residues. Looked up from germline, CDR1 is SGHRS and CDR2 is YFSETQ. The germline V and J ends were trimmed by 2 bases and 3 bases, with 8 bases remaining between them. The CDR3 spells CASSFEGEETQYF. The CDR3, as DNA: TGCGCCAGCAGCTTCGAGGGGGAAGAGACCCAGTACTTC.

The table lists this clonotype with a few counts. The chain links TRBV12-3 or TRBV12-4 to TRBJ1-2; TRBD1 aligns across 9 bases. J was trimmed by 6 bases and V by 5 bases; bases with no gene match: 4. CDR3 length equals 13 residues. The CDR3 loop reads CASSPRDRDGYTF. The CDR3, as DNA: TGTGCCAGCAGTCCTCGGGACAGGGATGGCTACACCTTC.

The chain recombines TRBV6-5 with TRBJ1-2; TRBD1 might be the D (5 bases). This CDR3 is 16 amino acids long. The V gene lost 5 bases and the J gene lost 2 bases, with 18 bases spanning the gap. Per the germline V gene, CDR1 is MNHEY and CDR2 is SVGAGI. CDR3 bases: TGTGCCAGCAGTACAACATCGACAGTTAACAACTATGGCTACACCTTC. Protein sequence: CASSTTSTVNNYGYTF.

This chain joins TRBV11-1 and TRBJ1-1; D may be TRBD1 (6 bases). CDR3 length: 18 residues. Germline CDR1 reads SGHAT; CDR2 reads FQDESV (reference sequence). Trimming cost V 1 base and J 1 base, with 19 bases left between them. The CDR3 loop reads CASSLVSDPRTENTEAFF. The CDR3 DNA reads as TGTGCCAGCAGCTTAGTAAGCGACCCGAGGACAGAGAACACTGAAGCTTTCTTT.

This chain links TRBV6-2 or TRBV6-3 with TRBJ1-5; D is ambiguous. The length of the CDR3 is 15 residues. The germline V and J ends were trimmed by 0 bases and 5 bases, with 11 bases remaining between them. Germline V gene sequence: CDR1 MNHEY, CDR2 SVGEGT. The CDR3 sequence: CASSYSSGLDQPQHF. CDR3 DNA sequence: TGTGCCAGCAGTTACTCGAGTGGGCTAGATCAGCCCCAGCATTTT.

The gene calls are TRBV12-3 or TRBV12-4 and TRBJ2-2, with D hard to call. This CDR3 comprises 12 residues. V gave up 5 bases and J gave up 6 bases, with 7 bases separating them. CDR3 sequence (DNA): TGTGCCAGCAGTAGGATTTCCGGGGAGCTGTTTTTT. This codes for CASSRISGELFF.

The V and J genes are TRBV7-9 and TRBJ1-2; 8 bases are a match to TRBD1. The CDR3 is made up of 14 amino acids. Germline V CDR1 and CDR2: SEHNR, FQNEAQ (reference sequence). V shed 5 bases, J shed 4 bases, and the junction held 6 bases outside the gene matches. The CDR3: CASSPGTGSYGYTF. The CDR3 nucleotides are TGTGCCAGCAGCCCCGGGACAGGTTCCTATGGCTACACCTTC. The full variable domain, its missing parts supplied by reference TRBV7-9 and TRBJ1-2, is DTGVSQNPRHKITKRGQNVTFRCDPISEHNRLYWYRQTLGQGPEFLTYFQNEAQLEKSRLLSDRFSAERPKGSFSTLEIQRTEQGDSAMYLCASSPGTGSYGYTFGSGTRLTVV.

This chain uses TRBV3-1 with TRBJ1-5, with no clear D. The CDR3 is 16 amino acids. From germline, CDR1 is LGHDT and CDR2 YNNKEL (reference sequence). V was pared by 0 bases and J by 2 bases, with 11 bases between. The CDR3 DNA is TGTGCCAGCAGCCAAGATGGCCCCAGAGGCAATCAGCCCCAGCATTTT. It encodes CASSQDGPRGNQPQHF.

This clonotype showed up many times. The chain has TRBV6-5 and TRBJ2-7, with TRBD2 identical over 9 bases. CDR1 and CDR2 (germline): MNHEY, SVGAGI. Trimming cost V 5 bases and J 0 bases; bases outside gene matches: 5. The CDR3 has 15 residues. The CDR3 loop is CASSHPSGDSYEQYF. The CDR3 region has the DNA TGTGCCAGCAGTCACCCTAGCGGGGACTCCTACGAGCAGTACTTC.

The gene calls are TRBV13 and TRBJ2-3, with D maybe TRBD2 (6 bases). V lost 5 bases and J 4 bases, leaving 19 bases between the germline ends. The CDR3 loop spans 16 amino acids. Germline V CDR1 and CDR2: PRHDT, FYEKMQ (reference sequence). In nucleotides, the CDR3 is TGTGCCAGCAGCCCGTGGGGGGACCCACTCCCAGATACGCAGTATTTT. It yields the protein CASSPWGDPLPDTQYF.

The V call is TRBV20-1, the J call TRBJ1-3; D may be TRBD1 (5 bases). V gave up 3 bases and J gave up 2 bases, with 11 bases separating them. Germline lookup yields CDR1 DFQATT and CDR2 SNEGSKA (reference sequence). The CDR3 spans 14 residues. The CDR3 sequence: CSASDDSTGNTIYF. The CDR3 DNA is TGCAGTGCTAGTGATGACAGTACTGGAAACACCATATATTTT.

The V call is TRBV7-2, the J call TRBJ1-1, with D hard to call. The V and J ends lost 5 bases and 1 base respectively, with 8 bases between them. Germline assignment: CDR1 SGHTA and CDR2 FQGNSA. The CDR3 consists of 13 residues. DNA for the CDR3: TGTGCCAGCAGCCCTCTTCAGAACACTGAAGCTTTCTTT. Translation: CASSPLQNTEAFF. Looking up the rest from reference TRBV7-2 and TRBJ1-1 gives the full variable domain: GAGVSQSPSNKVTEKGKDVELRCDPISGHTALYWYRQSLGQGLEFLIYFQGNSAPDKSGLPSDRFSAERTGGSVSTLTIQRTQQEDSAVYLCASSPLQNTEAFFGQGTRLTVV.

This clonotype turned up a few times. CDR3: CASRGGGQGLHNEQFF. The CDR3 nucleotides read TGTGCCAGCAGGGGGGGGGGACAGGGCCTACACAATGAGCAGTTCTTC. This chain links TRBV28 with TRBJ2-1; 9 bases map to TRBD1. This CDR3 spans 16 amino acids. Germline V gene lookup returns CDR1 MDHEN and CDR2 SYDVKM. The ends lost 6 bases at V and 5 bases at J; junction bases unmatched: 11.

This clonotype has more than one count but fewer than ten. This chain connects TRBV6-5 to TRBJ2-1; TRBD1 matches 7 bases. The germline gives CDR1 MNHEY, CDR2 SVGAGI. J gave up 4 bases and V 2 bases, and 5 bases lay outside the gene matches. The CDR3 sequence is 15 residues long. Written as DNA, the CDR3 is TGTGCCAGCAGTTACAGGGACAGCTCATACAATGAGCAGTTCTTC. It yields the protein CASSYRDSSYNEQFF.

This chain connects TRBV20-1 to TRBJ2-1, with TRBD2 identical over 9 bases. The CDR3 totals 14 residues. Trimming cost V 6 bases and J 2 bases; bases outside gene matches: 5. From germline, CDR1 is DFQATT and CDR2 SNEGSKA (reference sequence). CDR3 residues: CSALSGSTYNEQFF. DNA of the CDR3: TGCAGTGCCCTTAGCGGGAGTACCTACAATGAGCAGTTCTTC.

In its sample, this clonotype was seen a few times. The chain recombines TRBV20-1 with TRBJ2-3, with unresolved D. Trimming pared 5 bases from V and 4 bases from J, leaving 7 bases between. The CDR3 length is 11 residues. Germline V lookup: CDR1 DFQATT, CDR2 SNEGSKA (reference sequence). CDR3 nucleotide sequence: TGCAGTGCTCCTCACCCAGATACGCAGTATTTT. It codes for CSAPHPDTQYF.

This clonotype was seen only a few times. The chain recombines TRBV24-1 with TRBJ1-4, with a weak D call TRBD1 (6 bases). The V gene's germline CDR1 is KGHDR and CDR2 SFDVKD. There are 17 residues in the CDR3. Trimming left V 7 bases short and J 8 bases short, with 25 bases between. The CDR3 DNA sequence: TGTGCCACCAGCAAGTCGGGGGCAGCCGTATCTCTAGAAAAACTGTTTTTT. Amino acids: CATSKSGAAVSLEKLFF.